This is a list of T cell receptor beta chains from one sample in a study of T cell responses to AZD1222 COVID-19 vaccine. Produced via immunoSEQ multiplex PCR; TCRdb's table is partial and in-frame only. Its listing shows over 140,000 clones. What was sequenced was peripheral blood. These receptors came from an adult in good health. Each CDR3 is given with its conserved first and last residue. Fields, in order: CDR3 DNA, CDR3 protein, V gene, J gene, D gene. A D gene is named only where the DNA matches it firmly.

TGTGCCAGCAGTTACTCGAGTTGGACAGTAATAAATGAGCAGTTCTTC	CASSYSSWTVINEQFF	TRBV6-2/TRBV6-3	TRBJ2-1	NA
TGTGCCAGTAGTAACAGGGGCTATAGCAATCAGCCCCAGCATTTT	CASSNRGYSNQPQHF	TRBV19	TRBJ1-5	TRBD1
TGTGCCAGCAGCCGGACAGCTAATGAGCAGTTCTTC	CASSRTANEQFF	TRBV5-4	TRBJ2-1	NA
TGTGCCAGCAGTTTAGCCCCCGGGGCGGGGGTTCGAGATACGCAGTATTTT	CASSLAPGAGVRDTQYF	TRBV28	TRBJ2-3	TRBD2
TGTGCCAGTAGCCTCGGGGCTAGCGGGGGAAATGAGCAGTTCTTC	CASSLGASGGNEQFF	TRBV19	TRBJ2-1	TRBD2
TGTGCCAGCAGCTTAATGGGCAACACCTATAATTCACCCCTCCACTTT	CASSLMGNTYNSPLHF	TRBV7-3	TRBJ1-6	NA
TGTGCCAGCACAAGAACCGGGACGGTGCATGAAAAACTGTTTTTT	CASTRTGTVHEKLFF	TRBV6-5	TRBJ1-4	NA
TGCGCCAGCAGCCAAGATCCCCCGGGGGGGGACTATGGCTACACCTTC	CASSQDPPGGDYGYTF	TRBV4-3	TRBJ1-2	NA
TGCAGTGCTAGTGGCGACAGGGACACTGAAGCTTTCTTT	CSASGDRDTEAFF	TRBV20-1	TRBJ1-1	TRBD1
TGTGCCAGCAGCCAGGGGGTAGATTCACCCCTCCACTTT	CASSQGVDSPLHF	TRBV3-1/TRBV3-2	TRBJ1-6	NA
TGTGCCAGCAGTCGACAGCTAGCCTACGAGCAGTACTTC	CASSRQLAYEQYF	TRBV27	TRBJ2-7	NA
TGTGCCATCGACCTTAACTATGGCTACACCTTC	CAIDLNYGYTF	TRBV28	TRBJ1-2	NA
TGCGCCAGCAGCTTGTGGCAGGGGGGGAGCACTGAAGCTTTCTTT	CASSLWQGGSTEAFF	TRBV5-1	TRBJ1-1	TRBD1
TGTGCCAGCAGACGGGACAGGCTGAACACTGAAGCTTTCTTT	CASRRDRLNTEAFF	TRBV11-1	TRBJ1-1	TRBD1
TGTGCCAGCAGCCGCGGAGAGGGGGAAGCTTTCTTT	CASSRGEGEAFF	TRBV12-3/TRBV12-4	TRBJ1-1	NA
TGTGCCAGCAATAAAGGCGGGGGGGGCTACAATGAGCAGTTCTTC	CASNKGGGGYNEQFF	TRBV6-5	TRBJ2-1	TRBD2
TGTGCCAGTACCTACAACTATGGCTACACCTTC	CASTYNYGYTF	TRBV19	TRBJ1-2	NA
TGTGCCAGCTCAGAGCAGACAGCCAAGAACACTGAAGCTTTCTTT	CASSEQTAKNTEAFF	TRBV18	TRBJ1-1	NA
TGTGCCAGCAGCCTGCGGGCGGTACAGGGGGCCTACTCCTACGAGCAGTACTTC	CASSLRAVQGAYSYEQYF	TRBV5-6	TRBJ2-7	TRBD1
TGTGCCACCAGCAGGGGACGAACGGTGGGGGACAGGGGCACCGGGGAGCTGTTTTTT	CATSRGRTVGDRGTGELFF	TRBV15	TRBJ2-2	TRBD1
TGTGCCACCAGCCGCTTTAGGGACAGGGCTATAGTTGGCTACACCTTC	CATSRFRDRAIVGYTF	TRBV15	TRBJ1-2	TRBD1
TGTGCCAGCAGCCCCGGGACTAGCGGGGGTGGCGATACGCAGTATTTT	CASSPGTSGGGDTQYF	TRBV11-3	TRBJ2-3	TRBD2
TGTGCCATCAGTCAGACAGGGTTTTCGGAAAAACTGTTTTTT	CAISQTGFSEKLFF	TRBV10-3	TRBJ1-4	TRBD1